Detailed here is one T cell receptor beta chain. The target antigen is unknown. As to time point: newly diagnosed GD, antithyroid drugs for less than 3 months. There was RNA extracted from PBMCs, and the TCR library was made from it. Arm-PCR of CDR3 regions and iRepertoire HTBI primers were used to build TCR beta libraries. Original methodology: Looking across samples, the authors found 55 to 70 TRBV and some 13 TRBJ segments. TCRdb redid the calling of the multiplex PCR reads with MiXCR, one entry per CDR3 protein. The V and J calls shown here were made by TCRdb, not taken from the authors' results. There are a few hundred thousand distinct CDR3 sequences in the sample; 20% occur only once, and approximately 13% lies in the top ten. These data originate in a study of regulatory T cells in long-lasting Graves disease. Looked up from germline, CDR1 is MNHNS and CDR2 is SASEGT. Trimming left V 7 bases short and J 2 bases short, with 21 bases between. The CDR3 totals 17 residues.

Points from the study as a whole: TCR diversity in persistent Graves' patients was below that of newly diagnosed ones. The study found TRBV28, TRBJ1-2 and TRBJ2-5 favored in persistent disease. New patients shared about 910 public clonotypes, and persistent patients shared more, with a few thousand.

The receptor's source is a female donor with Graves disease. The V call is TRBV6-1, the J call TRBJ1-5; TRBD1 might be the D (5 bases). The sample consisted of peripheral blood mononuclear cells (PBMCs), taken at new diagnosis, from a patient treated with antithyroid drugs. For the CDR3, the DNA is TGTGCCAGCACCACAGGACCGTCAAAGGCCGGCAATCAGCCCCAGCATTTT. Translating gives CASTTGPSKAGNQPQHF.